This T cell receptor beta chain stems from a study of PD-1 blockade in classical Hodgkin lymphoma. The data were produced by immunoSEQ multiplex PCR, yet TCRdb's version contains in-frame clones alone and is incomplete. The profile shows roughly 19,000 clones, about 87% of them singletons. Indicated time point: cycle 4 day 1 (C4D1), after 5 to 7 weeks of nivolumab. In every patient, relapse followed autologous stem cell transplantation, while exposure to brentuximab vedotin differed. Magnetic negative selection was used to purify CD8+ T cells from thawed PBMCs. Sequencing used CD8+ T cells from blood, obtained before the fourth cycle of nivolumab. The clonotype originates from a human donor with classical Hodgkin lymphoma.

The DNA for the CDR3 is TGCGCCAGCAGCTTACGGACCGCGGGGCCTTACGAGCAGTACTTC. This translates into CASSLRTAGPYEQYF. This chain links TRBV5-1 with TRBJ2-7, with D possibly being TRBD2 (6 bases). The CDR3 has 15 residues. Trimming cost V 2 bases and J 4 bases, with 16 bases left between them. Germline V gene data show CDR1 as SGHRS and CDR2 as YFSETQ.